This T cell receptor (beta chain) was documented in a study of T-cell reconstitution after alpha-beta-depleted transplantation in children. Unique molecular identifiers were used in preparing the TCRbeta library. TCRdb itself ran the PCR reads through MiXCR, one entry per CDR3 protein. The table has tens of thousands of distinct CDR3 sequences, about 7% seen once; the top ten hold approximately 2.3%. This clonotype was observed at least ten times. This sequence originates from a human donor who donated a stem cell graft to a child with acute lymphoblastic leukemia. Source: PBMCs from the stem cell graft donor, taken from the stem cell graft.

The DNA for the CDR3 is TGTGCCAGCAGACCGGGCGGGGGGGTCTACAATGAGCAGTTCTTC. Amino acid sequence: CASRPGGGVYNEQFF. The chain uses TRBV4-2 and TRBJ2-1; 9 nucleotides align to TRBD2. CDR1 and CDR2 from the germline V gene are LGHNA and YNFKEQ. The CDR3 sequence is 15 residues long. The ends lost 6 bases at V and 3 bases at J; junction bases unmatched: 6.